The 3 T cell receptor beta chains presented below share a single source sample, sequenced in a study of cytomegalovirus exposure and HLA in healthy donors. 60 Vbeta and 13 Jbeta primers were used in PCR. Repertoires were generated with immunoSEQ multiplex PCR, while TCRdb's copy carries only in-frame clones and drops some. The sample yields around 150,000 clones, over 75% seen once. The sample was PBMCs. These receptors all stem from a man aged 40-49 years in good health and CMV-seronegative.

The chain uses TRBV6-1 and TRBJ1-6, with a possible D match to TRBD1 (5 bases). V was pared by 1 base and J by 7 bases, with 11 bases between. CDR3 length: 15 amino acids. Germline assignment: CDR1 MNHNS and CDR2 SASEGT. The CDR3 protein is CASSEVRVGNSPLHF. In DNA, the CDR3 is TGTGCCAGCAGTGAAGTCAGGGTTGGGAATTCACCCCTCCACTTT.

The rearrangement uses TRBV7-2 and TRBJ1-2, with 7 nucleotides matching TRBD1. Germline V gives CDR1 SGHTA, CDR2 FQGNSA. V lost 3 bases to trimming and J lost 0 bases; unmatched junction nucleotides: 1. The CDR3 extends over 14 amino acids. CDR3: CASSFGTANYGYTF. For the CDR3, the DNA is TGTGCCAGCAGCTTCGGGACAGCTAACTATGGCTACACCTTC.

The CDR3 DNA reads TGTGCCAGCGGGCAGGTCTCCTACGAGCAGTACTTC. It yields the protein CASGQVSYEQYF. The chain has TRBV27 and TRBJ2-7; D call uncertain. The CDR3 is 12 amino acids. CDR1 and CDR2 (germline): MNHEY, SMNVEV (reference sequence). V dropped 8 bases and J dropped 0 bases, with 8 bases sitting between them.